This entry features one TCR beta chain sequence. Different DNA sequences within this sample yield the same CDR3. These data originate in a study of blood T cell repertoires in COVID-19. Overall study: There were acute and convalescent COVID-19 samples, and they came from the United States, Italy and Spain.

The assay was immunoSEQ multiplex PCR, and TCRdb's table has in-frame clones only and misses some. There are approximately 140,000 clones in the sample; roughly 90% occur only once, and about 2.3% lies in the top ten. The V gene's germline CDR1 is SGHRS and CDR2 YFSETQ. Trimming cost V 3 bases and J 3 bases; bases outside gene matches: 8. This CDR3 has 15 residues. The sequence was obtained from a human donor in a cohort sampled during active COVID-19. Source material: peripheral blood. V usage is TRBV5-1 and J usage is TRBJ2-7, with 8 bases aligning to TRBD1. CDR3 protein: CASSSGTGPFYEQYF. CDR3 sequence (DNA): TGCGCCAGCAGCTCCGGGACAGGACCTTTCTACGAGCAGTACTTC.